This TCR beta chain was sequenced during a study of blood T cell repertoires in COVID-19 (dated by TCRdb to about 2020). The study in broad terms: Collaborator samples came from the United States, Italy and Spain and covered acute and convalescent phases of COVID-19. The prospective study material was composed of cDNA or gDNA derived from T cells, B-cell-depleted T cells, or PBMCs. The dataset comprised deeply sampled blood TCRbeta repertoires from subjects exposed to, actively infected with, or recovered from COVID-19. The repertoires were made available in a free public database intended to serve as a resource for research on the immune response to SARS-CoV-2. The samples were drawn from the first 160 participants of the ongoing ImmuneRACE study and from some 1,300 subjects provided by 6 global collaborators. Nearly every sample came with metadata listing a de-identified subject ID, COVID-19 status, age in years and sex. Where HLA class I and class II types were available, the types were taken from metadata supplied by the sample provider, not from assay-based typing.

General conclusions and limits of the study: Clinical and demographic metadata were provided uncurated, with the amount varying by source and participant.

Enrolling through a virtual design, the prospective study's participants ranged in age from roughly 18 to 90 years and lived across 24 United States geographic areas. To assign participants to cohorts, the prospective study relied on clinical history that participants themselves reported in a screening survey and a study questionnaire. Exposed participants had been in contact with someone with a PCR-confirmed or clinician-diagnosed COVID-19 case within 2 weeks of study entry. Mobile phlebotomists in the prospective study collected whole blood, serum and a nasopharyngeal or oropharyngeal swab from every participant. Prospective study participants could optionally give additional blood draws and questionnaires over a roughly 2-month period. Before DNA extraction, blood samples from the prospective study were shipped at room temperature or frozen. The immunoSEQ Assay, a bias-controlled multiplex PCR, was used to amplify TCRbeta CDR3 regions from genomic DNA. The published analysis was carried out like this. Within the assay, amplification of reference gene primers was used to estimate how many nucleated cells each sample contained. To quantify the absolute abundance of each unique TCRbeta CDR3 rearrangement, sequence reads were collapsed and filtered. For each sample, productive Simpson clonality was calculated as the square root of Simpson's diversity index over productive rearrangements. The source is immuneACCESS, and TCRdb retained only in-frame sequences with V and J called. Part of the clones is not carried over; for the studies checked, unresolved V genes explain less than half of this, and the remainder is unexplained. The V and J calls and clone size come from that table; D and trimming were worked out from the DNA. For this sample the table gives 250,000 or so clones, of which about 87% were detected only once. Around 0.85% of the sample is held by the ten biggest clonotypes.

About this clone itself: Which antigen it targets is not known. One base away there is no much larger clone; base qualities are not given.

In the germline V gene (reference sequence), CDR1 corresponds to LGHDT and CDR2 to YNNKEL. Its CDR3 holds 14 amino acids, cysteine through phenylalanine. Only the CDR3 DNA stays, 42 bases, in frame from base 1. Trimming removed 2 bases from V and 5 bases from J, leaving 9 bases between the germline ends. This TCR was sampled from a man aged 50 to 60 who had been exposed to COVID-19. The chain uses TRBV3-1 (or the pseudogene TRBV3-2) and TRBJ2-2; TRBD1 is perhaps the D gene, given 6 matching bases. The sequenced material came from PBMCs or T cells enriched from blood (not recorded which). The CDR3 reads CASSQWQGTGELFF. The sequenced DNA is TGTGCCAGCAGCCAATGGCAGGGGACCGGGGAGCTGTTTTTT.